The rows below give T cell receptor beta chains drawn from one sample of a study of siplizumab effects on memory and regulatory T cells. Repertoires were generated with immunoSEQ multiplex PCR, while TCRdb's copy carries only in-frame clones and drops some. The sample shows over 100,000 clones, about 93% of them seen only once. Material for sequencing was Tregs sorted from blood. The receptors originated from a human donor in good health. Each CDR3 is given with its conserved first and last residue. A D gene is named only where the DNA matches it firmly. The size of a clone is reported for some rows only, either as once, few or many, or as a class for expanded clones.

d_gene: -; abundance: -; v_gene: TRBV11-3; j_gene: TRBJ1-2; CDR3aa: CASGVANYGYTF; CDR3nt: TGTGCCTCGGGAGTTGCTAACTATGGCTACACCTTC
d_gene: -; abundance: -; v_gene: TRBV6-6; j_gene: TRBJ2-7; CDR3aa: CASSHRQEPYYEQYF; CDR3nt: TGTGCCAGCAGCCATAGACAGGAGCCTTACTACGAGCAGTACTTC
d_gene: -; abundance: -; v_gene: TRBV6-5; j_gene: TRBJ1-2; CDR3aa: CASSLDGFYGYTF; CDR3nt: TGTGCCAGCAGTCTAGACGGCTTCTATGGCTACACCTTC
d_gene: TRBD1; abundance: -; v_gene: TRBV11-1; j_gene: TRBJ2-2; CDR3aa: CASSPTGVTGELFF; CDR3nt: TGTGCCAGCAGCCCCACAGGGGTCACCGGGGAGCTGTTTTTT
d_gene: -; abundance: -; v_gene: TRBV7-9; j_gene: TRBJ2-3; CDR3aa: CASSLSDTQYF; CDR3nt: TGTGCCAGCAGCTTATCCGATACGCAGTATTTT
d_gene: TRBD2; abundance: -; v_gene: TRBV5-4; j_gene: TRBJ2-7; CDR3aa: CASSLEAGGREQYF; CDR3nt: TGTGCCAGCAGCTTGGAAGCGGGGGGGAGGGAGCAGTACTTC
d_gene: -; abundance: -; v_gene: TRBV11-2; j_gene: TRBJ2-5; CDR3aa: CASSLVLGSVREQYF; CDR3nt: TGTGCCAGCAGCTTAGTTCTGGGTTCGGTTCGGGAGCAGTACTTC
d_gene: TRBD1; abundance: -; v_gene: TRBV27; j_gene: TRBJ2-1; CDR3aa: CASSPRTSGTVLLSNEQFF; CDR3nt: TGTGCCAGCAGTCCCCGCACTTCCGGGACAGTTCTTCTAAGCAATGAGCAGTTCTTC
d_gene: -; abundance: -; v_gene: TRBV5-4; j_gene: TRBJ2-3; CDR3aa: CASSLVGIAPDTQYF; CDR3nt: TGTGCCAGCAGCTTGGTGGGAATAGCCCCAGATACGCAGTATTTT
d_gene: -; abundance: -; v_gene: TRBV7-9; j_gene: TRBJ2-7; CDR3aa: CASSFGAWALDSYEQYF; CDR3nt: TGTGCCAGCAGCTTCGGGGCGTGGGCCCTAGACTCCTACGAGCAGTACTTC
d_gene: TRBD1; abundance: -; v_gene: TRBV5-1; j_gene: TRBJ2-1; CDR3aa: CASSLDRGRRNEQFF; CDR3nt: TGCGCCAGCAGCTTGGACAGGGGGCGCCGGAATGAGCAGTTCTTC
d_gene: TRBD2; abundance: many; v_gene: TRBV10-3; j_gene: TRBJ2-7; CDR3aa: CAISELGTSGGAYEQYF; CDR3nt: TGTGCCATCAGTGAGTTGGGGACTAGCGGGGGCGCCTACGAGCAGTACTTC
d_gene: -; abundance: once; v_gene: TRBV5-1; j_gene: TRBJ2-1; CDR3aa: CASSLGGSYNEQFF; CDR3nt: TGCGCCAGCAGCTTGGGCGGCTCCTACAATGAGCAGTTCTTC
d_gene: -; abundance: -; v_gene: TRBV10-1; j_gene: TRBJ2-7; CDR3aa: CASSEVGGGFSSYEQYF; CDR3nt: TGCGCCAGCAGTGAGGTAGGTGGAGGGTTCAGCTCCTACGAGCAGTACTTC
d_gene: -; abundance: -; v_gene: TRBV10-3; j_gene: TRBJ2-3; CDR3aa: CAISLGDTQYF; CDR3nt: TGTGCCATCAGCCTAGGAGATACGCAGTATTTT
d_gene: -; abundance: -; v_gene: TRBV11-1; j_gene: TRBJ2-1; CDR3aa: CASMKGRPYNEQFF; CDR3nt: TGTGCCAGCATGAAGGGGAGGCCCTACAATGAGCAGTTCTTC
d_gene: -; abundance: -; v_gene: TRBV29-1; j_gene: TRBJ2-1; CDR3aa: CSVAASYNEQFF; CDR3nt: TGCAGCGTTGCTGCGTCTTACAATGAGCAGTTCTTC